What follows describes a single T cell receptor (beta chain). The entry originates in a study of cytomegalovirus exposure and HLA in healthy donors. With 1 base removed from V and 5 bases from J, the gap between germline ends came to 6 bases. The CDR3 runs to 13 residues. Per germline, CDR1 SGHTA and CDR2 FQGNSA. Use of 60 Vbeta and 13 Jbeta primers characterized the PCR. Produced via immunoSEQ multiplex PCR; TCRdb's table is partial and in-frame only. The top ten clones hold approximately 6.5% of a sample with 95,000 to 150,000 clones, roughly 80% of them seen once. The sequence came from a woman aged 35 to 49 in good health and CMV-seronegative. The chain is built from TRBV7-2 and TRBJ2-1, with no clear D. Sample: PBMCs. The CDR3 coding sequence is TGTGCCAGCAGCTTAGGAGTAAACAATGAGCAGTTCTTC. Its translation is CASSLGVNNEQFF.